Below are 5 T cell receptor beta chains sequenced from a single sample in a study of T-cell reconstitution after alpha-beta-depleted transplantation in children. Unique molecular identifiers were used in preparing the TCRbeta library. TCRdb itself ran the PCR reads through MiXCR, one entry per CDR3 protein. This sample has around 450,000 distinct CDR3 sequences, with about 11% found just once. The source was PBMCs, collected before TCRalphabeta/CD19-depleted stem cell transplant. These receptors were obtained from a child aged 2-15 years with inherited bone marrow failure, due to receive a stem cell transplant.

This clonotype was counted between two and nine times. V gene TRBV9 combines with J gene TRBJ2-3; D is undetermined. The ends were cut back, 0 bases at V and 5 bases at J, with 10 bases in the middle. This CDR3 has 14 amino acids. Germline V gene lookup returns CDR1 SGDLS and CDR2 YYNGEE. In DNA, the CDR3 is TGTGCCAGCAGCGTAGGTGGACGGATAGATACGCAGTATTTT. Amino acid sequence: CASSVGGRIDTQYF.

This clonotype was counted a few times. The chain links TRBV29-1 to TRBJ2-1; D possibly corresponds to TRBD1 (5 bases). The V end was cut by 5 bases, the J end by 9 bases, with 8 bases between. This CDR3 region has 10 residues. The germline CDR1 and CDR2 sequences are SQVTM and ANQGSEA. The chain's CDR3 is CSVKRGEQFF. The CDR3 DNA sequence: TGCAGCGTTAAAAGGGGTGAGCAGTTCTTC.

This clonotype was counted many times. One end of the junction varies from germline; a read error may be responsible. The CDR3 is CSARDRGLAGEGYHF. Written as DNA, the CDR3 is TGCAGTGCTAGAGATCGTGGACTAGCGGGAGAAGGATATCACTTC. The genes are TRBV20-1 and TRBJ2-7, with 13 bases fitting TRBD2. The CDR3 covers 15 residues. Looked up from germline, CDR1 is DFQATT and CDR2 is SNEGSKA (reference sequence).

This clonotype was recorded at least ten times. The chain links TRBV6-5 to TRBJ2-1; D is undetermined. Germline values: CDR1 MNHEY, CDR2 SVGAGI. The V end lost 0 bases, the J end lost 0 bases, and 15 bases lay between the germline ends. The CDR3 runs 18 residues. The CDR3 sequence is CASSYSLGAVSSYNEQFF. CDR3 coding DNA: TGTGCCAGCAGTTACTCCCTCGGTGCGGTAAGCTCCTACAATGAGCAGTTCTTC.

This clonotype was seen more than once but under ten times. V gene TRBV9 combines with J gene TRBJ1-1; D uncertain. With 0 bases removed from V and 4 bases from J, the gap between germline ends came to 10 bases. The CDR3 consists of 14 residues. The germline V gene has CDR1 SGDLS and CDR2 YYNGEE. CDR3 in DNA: TGTGCCAGCAGCGTAGAGGGCTCGTTCACTGAAGCTTTCTTT. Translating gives CASSVEGSFTEAFF.